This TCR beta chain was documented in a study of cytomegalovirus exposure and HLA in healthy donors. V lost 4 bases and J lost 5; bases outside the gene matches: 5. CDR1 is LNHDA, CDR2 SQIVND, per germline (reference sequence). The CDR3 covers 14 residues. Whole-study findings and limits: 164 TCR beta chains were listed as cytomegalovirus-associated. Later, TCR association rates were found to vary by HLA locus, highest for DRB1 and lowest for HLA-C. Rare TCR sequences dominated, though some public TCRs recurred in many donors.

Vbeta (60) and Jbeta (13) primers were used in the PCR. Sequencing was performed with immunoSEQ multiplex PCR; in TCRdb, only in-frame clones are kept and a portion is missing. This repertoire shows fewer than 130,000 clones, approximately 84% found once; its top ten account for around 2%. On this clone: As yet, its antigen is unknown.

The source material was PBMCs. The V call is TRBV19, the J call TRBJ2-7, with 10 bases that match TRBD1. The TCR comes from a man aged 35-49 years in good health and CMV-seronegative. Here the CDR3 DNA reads TGTGCCAGTAGTAGCCGACAGGGGGCCAACGAGCAGTACTTC. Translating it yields CASSSRQGANEQYF.